Reported below is one T cell receptor (beta chain). Its antigen is as yet unknown. The data are from a study of cytomegalovirus exposure and HLA in healthy donors. Study results and caveats: Both high specificity and high sensitivity reportedly marked the classifier's diagnosis of cytomegalovirus status. In vitro data verified a few CMV-associated chains as specific for CMV antigens.

The germline gives CDR1 SNHLY, CDR2 FYNNEI. CDR3 length: 18 amino acids. With V trimmed by 1 base and J by 2 bases, 10 bases remained unmatched. Repertoires were generated with immunoSEQ multiplex PCR, while TCRdb's copy carries only in-frame clones and drops some. The sample carries roughly 100,000 clones, around 96% recorded once. What was sequenced was PBMCs. This TCR came from a woman aged 18-35 years in good health and CMV-seronegative. The V and J genes are TRBV2 and TRBJ1-5, with TRBD1 matching 8 bases. The CDR3 sequence: CASSEGGQGGGGNQPQHF. CDR3 in DNA: TGTGCCAGCAGTGAAGGTGGACAGGGCGGGGGCGGCAATCAGCCCCAGCATTTT.